There are a few counts of the clone carrying this T cell receptor beta chain. The antigen is unknown. The sample is drawn from a study of T-cell memory formation after mild COVID-19. Whole-study results and caveats: Later expanders leaned CD4+, whereas clones that contracted between day 15 and 85 were balanced CD4/CD8. Pre-infection memory harbored some responding clones, suggesting cross-reactive memory joined.

V dropped 8 bases and J dropped 3 bases, with 7 bases sitting between them. In germline, CDR1 is SGHTA, CDR2 FQGNSA. The CDR3 covers 12 residues. MiXCR was run by TCRdb on the 5' RACE reads, yielding one entry per CDR3 protein. The data contain more than 300,000 distinct CDR3 sequences, over 11% of them seen just once; the ten biggest clones take up 21%. V usage is TRBV7-2 and J usage is TRBJ2-2; the D gene is possibly TRBD1 (5 bases). This clonotype was sampled from a man younger than 30 who had mild COVID-19 (a few samples of this study predate the infection). Cell type and time point are not known. The sample consisted of PBMCs or a T cell subset sorted from them (not recorded which). For the CDR3, the DNA is TGTGCCAGCGCCAGGGACACCGGGGAGCTGTTTTTT. This codes for CASARDTGELFF.